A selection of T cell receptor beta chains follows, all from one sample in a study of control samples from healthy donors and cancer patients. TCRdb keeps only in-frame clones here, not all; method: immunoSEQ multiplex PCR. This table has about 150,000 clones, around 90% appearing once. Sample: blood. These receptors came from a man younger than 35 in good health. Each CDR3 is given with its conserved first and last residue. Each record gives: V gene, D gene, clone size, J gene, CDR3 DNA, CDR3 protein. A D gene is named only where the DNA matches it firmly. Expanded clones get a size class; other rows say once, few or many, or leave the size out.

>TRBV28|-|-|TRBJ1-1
TGTGCCAGCAGTTTTGCCGGGTCTAAGAACACTGAAGCTTTCTTT
CASSFAGSKNTEAFF
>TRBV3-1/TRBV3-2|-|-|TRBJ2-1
TGTGCCAGCAGCCAATGGCCAGGGCTGTCCTACAATGAGCAGTTCTTC
CASSQWPGLSYNEQFF
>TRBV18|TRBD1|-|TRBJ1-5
TGTGCCAGCTCACCGGGACAGGGGAATACGAAGGCGCCCCAGCATTTT
CASSPGQGNTKAPQHF
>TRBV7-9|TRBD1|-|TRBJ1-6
TGTGCCAGCAGCTTAGAATCAGGGGGTGGTAATTCACCCCTCCACTTT
CASSLESGGGNSPLHF
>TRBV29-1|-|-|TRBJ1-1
TGCAGCGTTGCCCGGGGCACAGCGAACACTGAAGCTTTCTTT
CSVARGTANTEAFF
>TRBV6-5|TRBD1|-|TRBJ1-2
TGTGCCAGCAGCTCAGGGGACAGGTTGGGCGGCTACACCTTC
CASSSGDRLGGYTF
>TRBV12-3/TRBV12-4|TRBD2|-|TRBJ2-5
TGTGCCAGCAGTTTAGCGGGAGGGGAGACCCAGTACTTC
CASSLAGGETQYF
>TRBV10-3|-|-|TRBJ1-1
TGTGCCATCAGTGACCAGGGTCTGAACACTGAAGCTTTCTTT
CAISDQGLNTEAFF
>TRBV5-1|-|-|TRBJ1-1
TGCGCCAGCAGCTCCGGACATAATGAAGCTTTCTTT
CASSSGHNEAFF
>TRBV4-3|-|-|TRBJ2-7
TGCGCCAGCAGCCAAGATCGGACTCACGTAACCTACGAGCAGTACTTC
CASSQDRTHVTYEQYF
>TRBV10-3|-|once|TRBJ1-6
TGTGCCATCAGTGAACTGGGGGAAAACAATAATTCACCCCTCCACTTT
CAISELGENNNSPLHF
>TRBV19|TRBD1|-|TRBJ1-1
TGTGCCAGTAGTATAGGGGGGACAGGGCGAACTGAAGCTTTCTTT
CASSIGGTGRTEAFF
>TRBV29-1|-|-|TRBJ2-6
TGCAGCGTTGAAGCTTCCGGGGCCAACGTCCTGACTTTC
CSVEASGANVLTF
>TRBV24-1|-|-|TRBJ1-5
TGTGCCACCAGTGATTCCAATATGCGGCCCCAGCATTTT
CATSDSNMRPQHF
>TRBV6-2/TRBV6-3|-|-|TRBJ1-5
TGTGCCAGCAGTTACGACAGCTATAGCAATCAGCCCCAGCATTTT
CASSYDSYSNQPQHF
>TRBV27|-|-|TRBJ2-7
TGTGCCAGCAGCTTGGGCCGGGACGGACACTACGAGCAGTACTTC
CASSLGRDGHYEQYF
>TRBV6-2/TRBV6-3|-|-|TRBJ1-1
TGTGCCAGCAGTTACGACGTCAACACTGAAGCTTTCTTT
CASSYDVNTEAFF
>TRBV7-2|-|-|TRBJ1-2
TGTGCCAGCAGCTTAGGGGCAGGGTTCTATGGCTACACCTTC
CASSLGAGFYGYTF
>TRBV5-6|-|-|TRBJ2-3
TGTGCCAGCAGGCAGGGGGGGAGCACAGATACGCAGTATTTT
CASRQGGSTDTQYF
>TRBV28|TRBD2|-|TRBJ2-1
TGTGCCAGCAGTTTACCCAGACTAGCGGGCGTGAACAATGAGCAGTTCTTC
CASSLPRLAGVNNEQFF
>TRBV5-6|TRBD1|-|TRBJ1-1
TGTGCCAGCAGCCGGAGGGGGCAAGGCACTGAAGCTTTCTTT
CASSRRGQGTEAFF
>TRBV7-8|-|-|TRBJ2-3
TGTGCCAGCAGCATCGGGGCGGGGCGCACAGATACGCAGTATTTT
CASSIGAGRTDTQYF
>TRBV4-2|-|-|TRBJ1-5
TGTGCCAGCAGCCAAGACACGATTTCGAATAGCAATCAGCCCCAGCATTTT
CASSQDTISNSNQPQHF
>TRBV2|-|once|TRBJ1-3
TGTGCCAGCAGTGCGGGGAACTCTGGAAACACCATATATTTT
CASSAGNSGNTIYF
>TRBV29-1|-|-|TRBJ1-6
TGCAGCGTTGAAGGGTATTTCCCCCTCCACTTT
CSVEGYFPLHF
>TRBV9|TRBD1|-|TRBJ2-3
TGTGCCAGCAACCCGGACAGGGGCAATACGCAGTATTTT
CASNPDRGNTQYF
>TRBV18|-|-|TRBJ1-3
TGTGCCAGCTCACCGGGCCTCTCCGGAAACACCATATATTTT
CASSPGLSGNTIYF
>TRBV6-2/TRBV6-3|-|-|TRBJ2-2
TGTGCCAGCAGCCCCGCGCGGGGCGGAGTCCGGAACACCGGGGAGCTGTTTTTT
CASSPARGGVRNTGELFF
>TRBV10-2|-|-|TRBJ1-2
TGCGCCAGCAGCCAGAGACGGCTCGCTAACTATGGCTACACCTTC
CASSQRRLANYGYTF
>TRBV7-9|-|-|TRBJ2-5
TGTGCCAGCAGCAAAGACAGCTTCTTACAAGAGACCCAGTACTTC
CASSKDSFLQETQYF
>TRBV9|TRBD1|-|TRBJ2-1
TGTGCCAGCAGCGTAGGGAGACAGGGGAGAACCTACAATGAGCAGTTCTTC
CASSVGRQGRTYNEQFF
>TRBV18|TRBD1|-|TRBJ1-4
TGTGCCAGCTCACCCCTAGGGACAGTAAATGAAAAACTGTTTTTT
CASSPLGTVNEKLFF
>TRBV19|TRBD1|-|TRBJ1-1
TGTGCCAGCGGACAGGATAACACTGAAGCTTTCTTT
CASGQDNTEAFF
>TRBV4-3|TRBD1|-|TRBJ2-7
TGCGCCAGCAGCCAAGAGTGGGACAGGGTGACCTACGAGCAGTACTTC
CASSQEWDRVTYEQYF
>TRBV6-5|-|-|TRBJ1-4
TGTGCCAGCAGTAGGGTCAGCAATGAAAAACTGTTTTTT
CASSRVSNEKLFF
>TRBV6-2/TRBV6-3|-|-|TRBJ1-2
TGTGCCAGCAGTTACCATAGGACCGGCTATGGCTACACCTTC
CASSYHRTGYGYTF
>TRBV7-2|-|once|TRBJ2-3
TGTGCCAGCAGCCCGGGAGGACAGGGCATAGATACGCAGTATTTT
CASSPGGQGIDTQYF